The 10 T cell receptor beta chains below come from one sample, sequenced in a study of CD8+ T cells in alopecia areata. Once RNA had been extracted, it was reverse transcribed into cDNA to act as the sequencing template. Sequencing used immunoSEQ multiplex PCR; TCRdb keeps in-frame clones, though not all of them. This sample has approximately 150,000 clones, with 47% found just once. Sequencing used CD4+ T cells sorted from blood. The receptor set was obtained from a human donor with alopecia areata.

V is TRBV11-3 and J is TRBJ2-7; 7 bases fit TRBD2. Germline V gene lookup returns CDR1 SGHNT and CDR2 YENEEA. The CDR3 contains 14 residues. Unmatched junction bases numbered 6, after V lost 2 bases and J lost 5 bases. The CDR3: CASSLRREKNEQYF. The CDR3 nucleotides read TGTGCCAGCAGCTTACGGCGGGAGAAGAACGAGCAGTACTTC.

Remarks on this clone: One end of the junction is discordant with germline, which a read error may explain. This chain uses TRBV28 with TRBJ2-7, with a weak D call TRBD2 (6 bases). The CDR3 has 15 amino acids. Per germline, CDR1 MDHEN and CDR2 SYDVKM. The CDR3 nucleotides are TGTGCCAGCAGCTTATTAGGCGGGACCACCTACGAGCAGTACTTC. Amino acids: CASSLLGGTTYEQYF. The full variable domain, completed using reference TRBV28 and TRBJ2-7, is DVKVTQSSRYLVKRTGEKVFLECVQDMDHENMFWYRQDPGLGLRLIYFSYDVKMKEKGDIPEGYSVSREKKERFSLILESASTNQTSMYLCASSLLGGTTYEQYFGPGTRLTVT.

This clone was counted a few times. The rearrangement links TRBV5-1 to TRBJ2-1, with 7 nucleotides matching TRBD2. The CDR3 loop spans 16 amino acids. Germline V gene lookup returns CDR1 SGHRS and CDR2 YFSETQ. V shed 2 bases, J shed 0 bases, and the junction held 5 bases outside the gene matches. Here the CDR3 DNA reads TGCGCCAGCAGCTTTGGGAGCGGGAACTCCTACAATGAGCAGTTCTTC. Protein product: CASSFGSGNSYNEQFF.

This clone was detected a few times. The V gene is TRBV2, the J gene TRBJ2-2; the D is unclear. The CDR3 contains 14 residues. V was pared by 7 bases and J by 2 bases, with 11 bases between. Germline lookup yields CDR1 SNHLY and CDR2 FYNNEI. In nucleotides, the CDR3 is TGTGCCAGCAAACCACCCCTAAACACCGGGGAGCTGTTTTTT. It is translated as CASKPPLNTGELFF.

This clone was detected a few times. This chain joins TRBV29-1 and TRBJ2-5; no firm D call. Germline V gene lookup returns CDR1 SQVTM and CDR2 ANQGSEA. Trimming took 2 bases from V and 7 from J, leaving 11 bases between them. The CDR3 runs 12 residues. The CDR3 nucleotides are TGCAGCGTTGAAAGGCAAAGGTCGACCCAGTACTTC. Protein product: CSVERQRSTQYF.

V gene TRBV18 combines with J gene TRBJ2-1; the match to TRBD2 covers 7 bases. This CDR3 comprises 12 residues. V lost 6 bases and J lost 8; bases outside the gene matches: 4. Germline values: CDR1 KGHSH, CDR2 LQKENI. As DNA, the CDR3 is TGTGCCAGCTCGCCTCTAGCGGATGAGCAGTTCTTC. Its protein product is CASSPLADEQFF.

The rearrangement links TRBV29-1 to TRBJ1-1; 7 nucleotides align to TRBD1. The length of the CDR3 is 13 residues. V shed 7 bases and J 2 bases; nucleotides not matched to a gene: 7. Germline CDR1 is SQVTM and CDR2 is ANQGSEA. The CDR3 DNA is TGCAGCGACCTGGGACAGCCCAACACTGAAGCTTTCTTT. It encodes CSDLGQPNTEAFF.

This clone appeared a few times. CDR3 coding DNA: TGTGCCTGGAGTGTACAGCTTCTAGGAGAGACCCAGTACTTC. It is translated as CAWSVQLLGETQYF. The chain recombines TRBV30 with TRBJ2-5, with unresolved D. Between the trimmed V and J ends, which lost 0 bases and 4 bases, there was a span of 12 bases. Germline values: CDR1 GTSNPN, CDR2 SVGIG (reference sequence). This CDR3 spans 14 amino acids.

The chain is built from TRBV15 and TRBJ2-5, with TRBD1 identical over 8 bases. CDR3 length: 14 residues. Per germline, CDR1 LNHNV and CDR2 YYDKDF (reference sequence). With V trimmed by 0 bases and J by 5 bases, 2 bases remained unmatched. CDR3 in amino acids: CATSRDAGGETQYF. The CDR3 DNA sequence: TGTGCCACCAGCAGAGATGCAGGGGGCGAGACCCAGTACTTC.

The genes are TRBV11-2 and TRBJ2-3, with D unclear. Trimming cost V 1 base and J 7 bases, with 9 bases left between them. CDR3 length: 13 amino acids. Germline CDR1 reads SGHAT; CDR2 reads FQNNGV. CDR3 sequence reads: CASSLVQANTQYF. The CDR3 DNA reads TGTGCCAGCAGCTTAGTTCAGGCGAATACGCAGTATTTT.